The 14 T cell receptor delta chains presented below share a single source sample, sequenced in a study of gamma-delta chains in newborns, infants, children (dated by TCRdb to about 2019). Sequencing instrument: Illumina MiSeq. Clones were re-identified by TCRdb from the public reads with CATT, and rows with the same DNA were merged. In this sample the table shows about 2,600 delta-chain clones, approximately 1.1% of which occur a single time. The top ten constitute roughly 25% of the sample. The sequenced sample consisted of blood. The receptors here all came from a child who was a newborn, infant or young child, either healthy, febrile or measles-vaccinated (not recorded which).

The table lists this clone with a few counts. One base separates it from a far larger clone, so it is likely a read error. Within the sample, other DNA sequences also encode this same CDR3. V usage is TRDV2 and J usage is TRDJ3; 10 bases match TRDD3. This CDR3 is built from 17 residues. Germline V CDR1 and CDR2: GEAIGNYY, EKD. The CDR3 DNA reads as TGTGCCTGTGACAAACTGGGGGATTACTGGGATACCCGACAGATGTTTTTC. Residues: CACDKLGDYWDTRQMFF.

Of note for this clone: The translation of this DNA and the TCRdb protein of a much larger clone differ at residue 11, probably owing to a read error; the protein shown here is translated from the DNA. The gene calls are TRDV2 and TRDJ3; 9 bases align to TRDD3. There are 18 residues in the CDR3. Per germline, CDR1 GEAIGNYY and CDR2 EKD. The CDR3 coding sequence is TGTGCCTGTGACACTGGGGGATATGGCTCCCGGGACACCCGACAGATGTTTTTC. This encodes CACDTGGYGSRDTRQMFF.

This clone was found a few times. The TCRdb record carries a much larger clone's protein, which differs from this DNA's translation at residue 7; a read error is the likely cause, and the protein listed here is the DNA translation. The chain is built from TRDV2 and TRDJ3, with D unresolved. The V and J ends lost 0 bases and 0 bases respectively, with 11 bases between them. The germline V gene encodes CDR1 GEAIGNYY and CDR2 EKD. The CDR3 covers 18 residues. The CDR3 bases are TGTGCCTGTGACACCTGGAGGTCGAGCTCCTGGGACACCCGACAGATGTTTTTC. This encodes CACDTWRSSSWDTRQMFF.

This clone was seen a few times. A far bigger clonotype differs at one base, so this is likely a read error. Other DNA sequences within the sample encode an identical CDR3. The genes are TRDV2 and TRDJ3; a possible D gene is TRDD3 (6 bases). CDR1 is GEAIGNYY, CDR2 EKD, per germline. V lost 3 bases and J 0 bases, leaving 20 bases between the germline ends. The length of the CDR3 is 20 residues. Here the CDR3 reads CACDPATGGPSSWDTRQMFF. The CDR3 region has the DNA TGTGCCTGTGACCCGGCTACCGGGGGACCGAGCTCCTGGGACACCCGACAGATGTTTTTC.

This clone turned up a few times. The CDR3 sequence: CACDTLGPNTDKLIF. The CDR3 bases are TGTGCCTGTGACACTCTGGGCCCGAACACCGATAAACTCATCTTT. The rearrangement joins TRDV2 to TRDJ1; perhaps TRDD3 as D (5 bases). Trimming cost V 1 base and J 0 bases, with 11 bases left between them. The CDR3 totals 15 residues. Germline V gene lookup returns CDR1 GEAIGNYY and CDR2 EKD.

In regard to this clone: A far larger clone lies a single base away; this is likely a read error. The same CDR3 also results from other DNA sequences found in this sample. The CDR3 sequence is CACDTVGGSLTDKLIF. The DNA for the CDR3 is TGTGCCTGCGACACCGTTGGGGGATCCTTAACCGATAAACTCATCTTT. The J gene is TRDJ1, the V gene TRDV2; 8 nucleotides match TRDD3. The CDR3 is made up of 16 amino acids. The V gene's germline CDR1 is GEAIGNYY and CDR2 EKD.

The sample holds a few counts of this clone. This likely stems from a read error, as it lies one base from a far larger clone. The gene calls are TRDV2 and TRDJ3; weak D call: TRDD3 (6 bases). The CDR3 sequence is 20 residues long. The germline V gene has CDR1 GEAIGNYY and CDR2 EKD. The CDR3 sequence: CACGTLGGLLSSWDTRQMFF. The CDR3 DNA sequence: TGTGCCTGTGGCACCCTCGGGGGACTCCTAAGCTCCTGGGACACCCGACAGATGTTTTTC.

In this sample, this clone turned up a few times. The protein TCRdb lists belongs to a much larger clone and differs from this DNA's translation at residue 6, which points to a read error; the protein shown is made from the DNA. The J gene is TRDJ2, the V gene TRDV2, with 9 bases aligning to TRDD3. In germline, CDR1 is GEAIGNYY, CDR2 EKD. CDR3 length equals 15 residues. J lost 3 bases, V lost 0 bases, and 1 base had no gene match. The CDR3 region is CACDTRGILTAQLFF. For the CDR3, the DNA is TGTGCCTGTGACACCCGGGGGATACTGACAGCACAACTCTTCTTT.

A remark on this clone: For this DNA, TCRdb reports the protein of a much larger clone, which diverges at residue 7, most likely from a read error; the protein presented here is translated directly from the DNA. The chain joins TRDV2 to TRDJ2, with TRDD3 matching over 11 bases. V shed 3 bases and J 6 bases; nucleotides not matched to a gene: 14. From germline, CDR1 is GEAIGNYY and CDR2 EKD. The CDR3 is 18 residues long. The CDR3 region is CACDPCIGGYDHPAQLFF. Written as DNA, the CDR3 is TGTGCCTGTGACCCTTGTATTGGGGGATACGATCACCCAGCACAACTCTTCTTT.

Note on this clone: TCRdb's listed protein matches a much larger clone and diverges from this DNA's translation at residue 16, likely through a read error; the protein shown comes from the DNA. V usage is TRDV2 and J usage is TRDJ3; D is perhaps TRDD3 (6 bases). This CDR3 comprises 18 residues. Germline-derived CDR1 and CDR2 are GEAIGNYY and EKD. CDR3 amino acids: CACDTWGSSSWDTRQTFF. CDR3 in DNA: TGTGCCTGTGACACCTGGGGGTCGAGCTCCTGGGACACCCGACAGACGTTTTTC.

This sequence joins TRDV3 and TRDJ1; 13 nucleotides align to TRDD3. CDR3 length equals 16 residues. V shed 3 bases and J 1 base; nucleotides not matched to a gene: 8. CDR1 is TVYSNPD and CDR2 is GDNSRS in the germline V gene (reference sequence). CDR3 amino acids: CAFFRTGGYGTDKLIF. The CDR3 coding sequence is TGTGCCTTCTTCCGCACTGGGGGATACGGCACCGATAAACTCATCTTT.

A word on this clone: One base separates it from a far larger clone, so it is likely a read error. The chain recombines TRDV2 with TRDJ3; D is unclear. V was cut by 4 bases and J by 5 bases, with 14 bases left in between. CDR1 GEAIGNYY and CDR2 EKD come from the germline V gene. CDR3 length: 16 residues. CDR3 in amino acids: CACDHVLRRDTRQMFF. In DNA, the CDR3 is TGTGCCTGTGATCACGTACTGAGGCGGGACACCCGACAGATGTTTTTC.

This clone appeared a few times. The protein TCRdb lists belongs to a much larger clone and differs from this DNA's translation at residue 12, which points to a read error; the protein shown is made from the DNA. CDR3 bases: TGTGCCTGTGACACTGGGGGATACGACTCCTGGGGCACCCGACAGATGTTTTTC. Translating it yields CACDTGGYDSWGTRQMFF. This rearrangement joins TRDV2 to TRDJ3, with TRDD3 identical over 11 bases. Germline V CDR1 and CDR2: GEAIGNYY, EKD. The CDR3 spans 18 residues.

As for this clone: A far larger clone differs by one base, so this is likely a read error. Other DNA sequences in this specimen translate into the identical CDR3. V usage is TRDV2 and J usage is TRDJ1, with a tentative D call TRDD3 (5 bases). CDR1 is GEAIGNYY and CDR2 is EKD in the germline V gene. The CDR3 sequence is 14 residues long. The V end was cut by 2 bases, the J end by 2 bases, with 11 bases between. In nucleotides, the CDR3 is TGTGCCTGTGACAAATGGGGAAAGACCGATAAACTCATCTTT. This codes for CACDKWGKTDKLIF.